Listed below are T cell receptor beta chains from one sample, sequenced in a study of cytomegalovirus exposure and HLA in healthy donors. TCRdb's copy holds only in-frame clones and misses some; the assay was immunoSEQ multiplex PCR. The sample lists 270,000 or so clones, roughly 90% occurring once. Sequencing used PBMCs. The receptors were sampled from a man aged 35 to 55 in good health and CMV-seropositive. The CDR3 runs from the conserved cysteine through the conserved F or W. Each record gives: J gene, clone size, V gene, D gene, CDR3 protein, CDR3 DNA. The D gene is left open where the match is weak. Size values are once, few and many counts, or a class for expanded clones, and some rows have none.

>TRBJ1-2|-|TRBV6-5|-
CASSYSGVRGYGYTF
TGTGCCAGCAGTTACTCGGGGGTCAGGGGCTATGGCTACACCTTC
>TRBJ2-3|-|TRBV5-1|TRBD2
CASSLEGLLRERTDTQYF
TGCGCCAGCAGCCTGGAGGGTTTGTTGCGGGAGCGCACAGATACGCAGTATTTT
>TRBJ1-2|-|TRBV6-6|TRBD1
CASSYSLDRGPGGYTF
TGTGCCAGCAGTTACTCCCTGGACAGGGGGCCCGGTGGCTACACCTTC
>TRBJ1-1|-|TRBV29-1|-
CSVVGGGAHTAEAFF
TGCAGCGTTGTGGGTGGGGGGGCCCACACTGCTGAAGCTTTCTTT
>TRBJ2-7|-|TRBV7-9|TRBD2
CASSLRGLAASKQYF
TGTGCCAGCAGCTTAAGGGGACTAGCGGCCTCAAAGCAGTACTTC
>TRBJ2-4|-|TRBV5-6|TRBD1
CASSLGTGGLKNIQYF
TGTGCCAGCAGCCTAGGGACAGGGGGCCTTAAGAACATTCAGTACTTC
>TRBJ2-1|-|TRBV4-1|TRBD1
CASSQEQGLQNLNEQFF
TGCGCCAGCAGCCAGGAACAGGGGTTGCAGAATTTAAATGAGCAGTTCTTC
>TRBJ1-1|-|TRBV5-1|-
CASSATSGLHTEAFF
TGCGCCAGCAGCGCCACCTCAGGGTTACACACTGAAGCTTTCTTT
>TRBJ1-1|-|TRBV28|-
CASSLPPRGTEAFF
TGTGCCAGCAGTTTACCGCCCAGAGGCACTGAAGCTTTCTTT
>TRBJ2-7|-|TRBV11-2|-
CASSTPRRGPYEQYF
TGTGCCAGCAGCACACCACGGCGGGGGCCCTACGAGCAGTACTTC
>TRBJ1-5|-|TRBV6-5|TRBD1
CASRDRGNQPQHF
TGTGCCAGCAGGGACAGGGGCAATCAGCCCCAGCATTTT
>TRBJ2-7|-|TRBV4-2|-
CASSQDFSGEQYF
TGTGCCAGCAGCCAAGACTTTTCGGGGGAGCAGTACTTC
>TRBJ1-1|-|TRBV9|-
CASSQGQLNTEAFF
TGTGCCAGCAGCCAAGGACAGTTGAACACTGAAGCTTTCTTT
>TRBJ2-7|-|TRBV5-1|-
CASSLFRDYEQYF
TGCGCCAGCAGCTTGTTCAGGGATTACGAGCAGTACTTC
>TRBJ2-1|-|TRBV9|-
CASSPDPGEYNEQFF
TGTGCCAGCAGCCCAGACCCCGGGGAGTACAATGAGCAGTTCTTC
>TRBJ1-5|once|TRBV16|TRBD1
CASSQSPQGDQPQHF
TGTGCCAGCAGCCAATCGCCCCAGGGGGATCAGCCCCAGCATTTT
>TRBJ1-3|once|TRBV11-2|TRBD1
CASSLDRVSGNTIYF
TGTGCCAGCAGCTTGGACAGGGTCTCTGGAAACACCATATATTTT
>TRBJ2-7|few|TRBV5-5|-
CASSLQLDPYEQYF
TGTGCCAGCAGCTTACAACTAGACCCTTACGAGCAGTACTTC
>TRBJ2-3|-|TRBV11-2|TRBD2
CASSVRDYTDTQYF
TGTGCCAGCAGCGTCCGGGACTACACAGATACGCAGTATTTT
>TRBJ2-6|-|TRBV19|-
CASSSPGSPGANVLTF
TGTGCCAGTAGTTCTCCCGGGAGTCCTGGGGCCAACGTCCTGACTTTC
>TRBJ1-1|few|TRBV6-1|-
CASSFYAGGTEAFF
TGTGCCAGCAGCTTCTACGCGGGTGGCACTGAAGCTTTCTTT
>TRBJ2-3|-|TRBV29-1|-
CSVERGIDTQYF
TGCAGCGTTGAAAGGGGAATCGATACGCAGTATTTT
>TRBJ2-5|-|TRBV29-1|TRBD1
CSVSPPTGMDTQYF
TGCAGCGTTAGCCCCCCGACAGGGATGGACACCCAGTACTTC
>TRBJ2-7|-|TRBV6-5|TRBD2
CASSRGAGRHEQYF
TGTGCCAGCAGTCGTGGAGCGGGACGCCACGAGCAGTACTTC
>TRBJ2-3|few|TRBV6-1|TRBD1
CASSETGQGGRTDTQYF
TGTGCCAGCAGTGAGACCGGACAGGGCGGGCGGACAGATACGCAGTATTTT
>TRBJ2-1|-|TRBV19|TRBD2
CASSAGRAAYNEQFF
TGTGCCAGTAGTGCCGGGAGGGCCGCCTACAATGAGCAGTTCTTC
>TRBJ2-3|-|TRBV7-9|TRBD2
CSSSFQAGGTDTQYF
TGTTCCAGCAGCTTCCAAGCGGGAGGCACAGATACGCAGTATTTT
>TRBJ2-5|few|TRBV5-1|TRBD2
CASSTTSGVETQYF
TGCGCCAGCAGCACCACTAGCGGCGTTGAGACCCAGTACTTC
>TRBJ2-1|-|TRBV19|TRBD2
CASSQLAGVYNEQFF
TGTGCCAGTAGCCAACTAGCGGGAGTCTACAATGAGCAGTTCTTC
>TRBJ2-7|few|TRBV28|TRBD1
CASSSQRGQGRSYEQYF
TGTGCCAGCAGTTCCCAAAGGGGACAGGGAAGATCCTACGAGCAGTACTTC
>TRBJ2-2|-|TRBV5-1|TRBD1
CASSLDRGAGELFF
TGCGCCAGCAGCTTGGACAGGGGGGCCGGGGAGCTGTTTTTT
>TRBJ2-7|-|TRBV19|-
CASSPRDKGIYEQYF
TGTGCCAGTAGCCCCCGGGATAAAGGGATCTACGAGCAGTACTTC
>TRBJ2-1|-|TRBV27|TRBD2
CASSFPSGKPNEQFF
TGTGCCAGCAGTTTCCCTAGCGGGAAACCCAATGAGCAGTTCTTC
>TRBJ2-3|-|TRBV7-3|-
CASSLTADTQYF
TGTGCCAGCAGCCTCACAGCAGATACGCAGTATTTT
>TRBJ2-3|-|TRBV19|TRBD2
CASSIVSGRTDTQYF
TGTGCCAGTAGTATTGTCAGCGGGAGAACAGATACGCAGTATTTT
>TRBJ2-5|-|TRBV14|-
CASSQYIAEETQYF
TGTGCCAGCAGCCAATATATAGCGGAAGAGACCCAGTACTTC
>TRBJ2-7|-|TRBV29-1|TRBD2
CSVGASGYYEQYF
TGCAGCGTTGGGGCTAGCGGATACTACGAGCAGTACTTC
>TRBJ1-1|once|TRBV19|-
CASNMGGSAGRNTEAFF
TGTGCCAGTAATATGGGCGGGTCGGCAGGGAGGAATACTGAAGCTTTCTTT
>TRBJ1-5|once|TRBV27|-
CASSSTGVPNQPQHF
TGTGCCAGCAGTTCTACGGGGGTCCCCAATCAGCCCCAGCATTTT